This entry features one T cell receptor (beta chain) sequence. Antigen specificity is unknown. The record originates from a study of T cells in localized non-small cell lung cancer. General study results and limits: A median of about 58 of the top 100 tumor clones appeared in adjacent lung, which was paired and uninvolved.

Method: immunoSEQ multiplex PCR; TCRdb's copy keeps in-frame clones and lacks some. The sample records approximately 33,000 clones, roughly 87% being singletons. Germline assignment: CDR1 SNHLY and CDR2 FYNNEI. There are 13 residues in the CDR3. Trimming removed 8 bases from V and 3 bases from J, with 13 bases in between. The chain carries TRBV2 and TRBJ1-2; unclear D gene. The receptor comes from a woman between 40 and 69 years old with stage I lung adenocarcinoma. Sequenced here: peripheral blood, sampled before any cancer treatment. CDR3 bases: TGTGCCAGCGCCTACTCAGGAGACTATGGCTACACCTTC. This translates into CASAYSGDYGYTF. Together with reference TRBV2 and TRBJ1-2, the CDR3 gives the full variable domain: EPEVTQTPSHQVTQMGQEVILRCVPISNHLYFYWYRQILGQKVEFLVSFYNNEISEKSEIFDDQFSVERPDGSNFTLKIRSTKLEDSAMYFCASAYSGDYGYTFGSGTRLTVV.